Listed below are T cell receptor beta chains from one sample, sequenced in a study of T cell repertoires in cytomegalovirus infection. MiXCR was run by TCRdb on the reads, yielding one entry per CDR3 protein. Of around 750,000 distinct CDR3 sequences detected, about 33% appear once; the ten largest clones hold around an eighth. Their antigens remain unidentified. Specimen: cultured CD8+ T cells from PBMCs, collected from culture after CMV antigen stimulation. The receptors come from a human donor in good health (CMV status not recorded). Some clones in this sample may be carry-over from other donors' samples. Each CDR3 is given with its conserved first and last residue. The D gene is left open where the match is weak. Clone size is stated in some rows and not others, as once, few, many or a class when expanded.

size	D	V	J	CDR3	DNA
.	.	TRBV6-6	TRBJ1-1	CASSYSGGTDFEAFF	TGTGCCAGCAGTTACTCTGGCGGGACGGACTTTGAAGCTTTCTTT
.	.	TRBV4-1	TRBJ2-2	CASSQDRISTGELFF	TGCGCCAGCAGCCAAGATAGAATCAGCACCGGGGAGCTGTTTTTT
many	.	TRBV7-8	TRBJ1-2	CASSLVSGTNYGYTF	TGTGCCAGCAGCTTAGTATCTGGGACTAACTATGGCTACACCTTC
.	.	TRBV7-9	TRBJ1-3	CASSSPEINTIYF	TGTGCCAGCAGCTCCCCTGAGATCAACACCATATATTTT
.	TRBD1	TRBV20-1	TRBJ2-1	CSGPGQGSREQSF	TGCAGTGGTCCGGGACAGGGGTCCCGTGAGCAGTCCTTC
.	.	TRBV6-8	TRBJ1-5	CASSSTIPGRQPQHF	TGTGCCAGCAGTTCGACAATCCCAGGGCGTCAGCCCCAGCATTTT
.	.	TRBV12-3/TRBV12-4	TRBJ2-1	CASSPSLDKYNEQFF	TGTGCCAGCAGTCCGAGCCTGGACAAATACAATGAGCAGTTCTTC
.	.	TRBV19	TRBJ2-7	CASGDRYEQYF	TGTGCCAGTGGAGACAGATACGAGCAGTACTTC
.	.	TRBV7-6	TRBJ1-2	CASSPEEANYGYTF	TGTGCCAGCAGCCCGGAAGAAGCTAACTATGGCTACACCTTC
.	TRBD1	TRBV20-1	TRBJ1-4	CSARPTAGTGAAWDEKLFF	TGCAGTGCTAGACCTACCGCGGGGACAGGGGCCGCGTGGGATGAAAAACTGTTTTTT
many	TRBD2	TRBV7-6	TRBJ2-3	CASSLVGGGAADTQYF	TGTGCCAGCAGCTTAGTAGGCGGGGGGGCGGCAGATACGCAGTATTTT
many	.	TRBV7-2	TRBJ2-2	CASSNFNSWSASFTGELFF	TGTGCCAGCAGCAATTTCAATTCCTGGTCCGCCTCTTTCACCGGGGAGCTGTTTTTT
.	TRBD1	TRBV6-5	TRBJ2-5	CASSYSTDRGGETQYF	TGTGCCAGCAGTTACAGTACGGACAGGGGTGGGGAGACCCAGTACTTC
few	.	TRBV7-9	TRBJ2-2	CAIKTGRGVNTGELFF	TGTGCCATCAAAACAGGGCGGGGCGTGAACACCGGGGAGCTGTTTTTT
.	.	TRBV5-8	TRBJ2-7	CASKRRGPYEQYF	TGTGCCAGCAAACGAAGAGGTCCCTACGAGCAGTACTTC
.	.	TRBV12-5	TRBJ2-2	CASGPLTGELFF	TGTGCTAGTGGTCCATTGACCGGGGAGCTGTTTTTT
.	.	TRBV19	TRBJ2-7	CASSTVNGVHEQYF	TGTGCCAGTAGTACGGTCAACGGGGTCCACGAGCAGTACTTC
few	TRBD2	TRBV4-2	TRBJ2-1	CASSSLGGWDEQFF	TGTGCCAGCAGCTCACTGGGGGGGTGGGATGAGCAGTTCTTC
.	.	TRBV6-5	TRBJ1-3	CASSYFLVVISGNTIYF	TGTGCCAGCAGTTACTTCCTGGTTGTCATCTCTGGAAACACCATATATTTT
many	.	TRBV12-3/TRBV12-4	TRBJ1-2	CASTPGRPSNYGYTF	TGTGCCAGCACTCCCGGGCGGCCATCTAACTATGGCTACACCTTC
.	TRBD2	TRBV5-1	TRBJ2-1	CASSSVGLAEYNEQFF	TGCGCCAGCAGCTCCGTAGGACTAGCGGAATACAATGAGCAGTTCTTC
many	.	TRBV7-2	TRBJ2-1	CASSFGGLQQMQFF	TGTGCCAGCAGCTTCGGCGGACTACAACAGATGCAGTTCTTC
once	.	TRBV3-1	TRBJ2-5	CASSQGWDTNQETQYF	TGTGCCAGCAGCCAAGGGTGGGACACCAACCAAGAGACCCAGTACTTC
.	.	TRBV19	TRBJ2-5	CASSMEGAMETQYF	TGTGCCAGTAGCATGGAGGGGGCGATGGAGACCCAGTACTTC
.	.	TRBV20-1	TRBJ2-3	CSARALRTDTQYF	TGCAGTGCTAGAGCACTACGCACAGATACGCAGTATTTT
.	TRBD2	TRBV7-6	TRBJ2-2	CASSFQRIAGDVEELFF	TGTGCCAGCAGCTTCCAGAGAATAGCGGGGGATGTGGAGGAGCTGTTTTTT
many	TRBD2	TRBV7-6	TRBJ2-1	CASSEGTSGAVLYSYNEQFF	TGTGCCAGCAGCGAAGGGACTAGCGGGGCGGTCCTATACTCCTACAATGAGCAGTTCTTC
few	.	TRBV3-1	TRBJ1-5	CASSQGYRYSNQPQHF	TGTGCCAGCAGCCAAGGTTATCGATATAGCAATCAGCCCCAGCATTTT
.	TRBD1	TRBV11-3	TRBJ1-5	CASSLDWDRGGNQPQHF	TGTGCCAGCAGCTTAGACTGGGACAGGGGAGGCAATCAGCCCCAGCATTTT
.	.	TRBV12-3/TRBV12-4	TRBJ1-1	CASSPARAVDTEAFF	TGTGCCAGCAGTCCAGCCCGGGCCGTGGACACTGAAGCTTTCTTT
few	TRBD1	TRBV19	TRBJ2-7	CASSAAGTGGREQYF	TGTGCCAGTAGTGCCGCCGGGACAGGGGGTCGGGAGCAGTACTTC
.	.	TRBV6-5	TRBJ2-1	CASSYSPQGNEQFF	TGTGCCAGCAGTTATTCTCCCCAGGGCAATGAGCAGTTCTTC
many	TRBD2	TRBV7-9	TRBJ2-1	CASSTSGAPSYNEQFF	TGTGCCAGCTCTACTAGCGGGGCCCCCTCCTACAATGAGCAGTTCTTC
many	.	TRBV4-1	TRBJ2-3	CASSLGNTDTQYF	TGTGCCAGCAGCTTGGGCAACACAGATACGCAGTATTTT
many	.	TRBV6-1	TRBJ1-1	CASSSDDPRPGDTEAFF	TGTGCCAGCAGTTCGGACGACCCCCGCCCCGGCGATACTGAAGCTTTCTTT
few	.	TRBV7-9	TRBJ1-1	CAAGGHTEAFF	TGTGCCGCGGGGGGGCACACTGAAGCTTTCTTT
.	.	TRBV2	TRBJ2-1	CASFVTDYNEQFF	TGTGCCAGCTTTGTGACAGACTACAATGAGCAGTTCTTC
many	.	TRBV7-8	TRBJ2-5	CASSLAGRVYQETQYF	TGTGCCAGCAGCTTAGCCGGAAGGGTATACCAAGAGACCCAGTACTTC
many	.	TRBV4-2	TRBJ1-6	CASSQESTGSNSPLHF	TGTGCCAGCAGCCAAGAAAGCACAGGGTCTAATTCACCCCTCCACTTT
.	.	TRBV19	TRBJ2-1	CASSAAWGSEQFF	TGTGCCAGTAGCGCCGCCTGGGGTTCTGAGCAGTTCTTC
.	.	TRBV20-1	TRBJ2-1	CSARFRTNYNEQFF	TGCAGTGCTAGGTTTCGGACCAACTACAATGAGCAGTTCTTC